This T cell receptor (beta chain) was observed in a study of T cell responses to AZD1222 COVID-19 vaccine. Study conclusions and caveats: Epitopes outside B.1.351 and B.1.1.7 mutated regions reportedly drew nearly half of spike TCRs.

This CDR3 region has 16 residues. CDR1 is SGHRS, CDR2 YFSETQ, per germline. V lost 0 bases and J lost 3, with 10 bases in between. As concerns this clone: No antigen is known for it.

Some clones are missing from TCRdb's copy, which holds only in-frame ones; the method was immunoSEQ multiplex PCR. The repertoire holds around 150,000 clones, with about 91% as singletons. Source: peripheral blood, taken on day 0 of MenACWY control vaccination. This rearrangement joins TRBV5-1 to TRBJ1-6; D possibly corresponds to TRBD1 (5 bases). This sequence was found in an adult in good health. The CDR3 region has the DNA TGCGCCAGCAGCTTGGTGGGGGGTGGCTATAATTCACCCCTCCACTTT. Protein product: CASSLVGGGYNSPLHF.